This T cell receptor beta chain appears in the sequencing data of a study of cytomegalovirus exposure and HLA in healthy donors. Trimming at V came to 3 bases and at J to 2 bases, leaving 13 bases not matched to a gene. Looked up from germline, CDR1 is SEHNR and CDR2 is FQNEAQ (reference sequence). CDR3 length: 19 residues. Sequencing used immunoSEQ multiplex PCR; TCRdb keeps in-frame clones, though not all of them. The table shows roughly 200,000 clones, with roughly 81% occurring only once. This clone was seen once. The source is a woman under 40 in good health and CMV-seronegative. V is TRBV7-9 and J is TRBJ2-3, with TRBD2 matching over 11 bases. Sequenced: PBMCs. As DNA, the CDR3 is TGTGCCAGCAGCTTGACCCAACCGGGACTAGCGGTCTACACAGATACGCAGTATTTT. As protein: CASSLTQPGLAVYTDTQYF.